The 25 T cell receptor beta chains reported below all come from one sample, sequenced in a study of regulatory dendritic cells for organ transplantation. TCRdb's table, derived via immunoSEQ multiplex PCR, lists solely in-frame clones and lacks some. The sample yields under 25,000 clones, 70% to 80% seen once. What was sequenced was memory CD4+ T cells from blood. The sample's subset: CD45RO+ memory T cells. The receptors stem from a human donor in good health.

Only a few counts were recorded for this clone. The chain uses TRBV29-1 and TRBJ1-1, with 8 bases matching TRBD1. After removal of 7 bases from V and 1 base from J, the junction contained 8 bases not matched to a gene. This CDR3 spans 14 amino acids. Germline-derived CDR1 and CDR2 are SQVTM and ANQGSEA. Written as DNA, the CDR3 is TGCAGCGCGGATCCGGGACAGGAGAACACTGAAGCTTTCTTT. The encoded protein is CSADPGQENTEAFF. Full variable domain (remainder filled in from reference TRBV29-1 and TRBJ1-1): SAVISQKPSRDICQRGTSLTIQCQVDSQVTMMFWYRQQPGQSLTLIATANQGSEATYESGFVIDKFPISRPNLTFSTLTVSNMSPEDSSIYLCSADPGQENTEAFFGQGTRLTVV.

This clone came up a few times. This sequence joins TRBV2 and TRBJ2-1, with TRBD2 matching over 14 bases. V was clipped by 7 bases and J by 7 bases; unmatched bases: 3. Per germline, CDR1 SNHLY and CDR2 FYNNEI. The CDR3 length is 14 residues. DNA for the CDR3: TGTGCCAGCAAAAGGACTAGCGGGGGGAATGAGCAGTTCTTC. It specifies CASKRTSGGNEQFF.

This rearrangement joins TRBV5-3 to TRBJ1-6; D gene unclear. TRBV5-3 is assigned to the ORF class and has an uncertain function. The CDR3 length is 15 residues. V lost 6 bases to trimming and J lost 0 bases, with 10 bases between them. CDR3 in amino acids: CARTLKSSYNSPLHF. The CDR3 nucleotides read TGTGCCAGAACCCTGAAGAGCTCCTATAATTCACCCCTCCACTTT.

The rearrangement joins TRBV2 to TRBJ2-5; D gene unclear. V was shortened by 8 bases and J by 3 bases, with 13 bases between the two germline ends. The germline gives CDR1 SNHLY, CDR2 FYNNEI. The CDR3 sequence is 13 residues long. For the CDR3, the DNA is TGTGCCAGCCAGACACCCTGGGAAGAGACCCAGTACTTC. Translated, it gives CASQTPWEETQYF.

The chain joins TRBV21-1 to TRBJ2-3; TRBD2 reflects the table's D call only, with no check against the DNA. TRBV21-1 is an annotated pseudogene. This CDR3 is 16 amino acids long. The CDR3: CASSTLAGAGADTQYF. CDR3 DNA: TGTGCCAGCAGCACCCTAGCGGGGGCCGGGGCAGATACGCAGTATTTT.

The chain carries TRBV4-1 and TRBJ1-1; weak D call: TRBD1 (5 bases). Germline CDR1 and CDR2: MGHRA and YSYEKL. Trimming removed 0 bases at V and 7 bases at J, with 18 bases between. The CDR3 sequence is 16 residues long. CDR3 nucleotide sequence: TGCGCCAGCAGCCAAGATATGAGGGGAGGGGTGGATGAAGCTTTCTTT. Its translation is CASSQDMRGGVDEAFF.

This clone has just one count. V is TRBV2 and J is TRBJ2-5; 7 bases match TRBD1. The CDR3 covers 16 residues. Germline trimming cut 6 bases from V and 1 base from J; bases unmatched to any gene: 11. CDR1 and CDR2 (germline): SNHLY, FYNNEI. Written as DNA, the CDR3 is TGTGCCAGCAGGAGAGGGCTTGGGACAGCCCAAGAGACCCAGTACTTC. Translation: CASRRGLGTAQETQYF.

The V and J genes are TRBV2 and TRBJ1-4, with 9 bases matching TRBD1. V shed 8 bases, J shed 8 bases, and the junction held 15 bases outside the gene matches. The CDR3 covers 16 residues. CDR1 is SNHLY, CDR2 FYNNEI, per germline. CDR3 bases: TGTGCCAGCTTAGAGGGACAGGGCGGTAGGGGAGAAAAACTGTTTTTT. Its protein is CASLEGQGGRGEKLFF.

The CDR3 spells CASRPDGQTKTQYF. CDR3 coding DNA: TGCGCCAGCAGGCCAGACGGACAGACAAAGACCCAGTACTTC. This chain joins TRBV5-1 and TRBJ2-5, with D possibly matching TRBD1 (6 bases). The CDR3 length is 14 residues. The V end lost 5 bases, the J end lost 6 bases, and 17 bases lay between the germline ends. Germline loops: CDR1 SGHRS, CDR2 YFSETQ.

This chain links TRBV2 with TRBJ2-1; 15 nucleotides line up with TRBD2. The CDR3 contains 16 residues. Looked up from germline, CDR1 is SNHLY and CDR2 is FYNNEI. V was clipped by 8 bases and J by 1 base; unmatched bases: 3. In DNA form, the CDR3 reads TGTGCCAGCGGGACTAGCGGGGGGTATTCCTACAATGAGCAGTTCTTC. Protein: CASGTSGGYSYNEQFF.

A word on this clone: The junction shows a germline mismatch at one end, possibly a read error. This chain uses TRBV18 with TRBJ2-1, with 9 bases lining up with TRBD1. Per germline, CDR1 KGHSH and CDR2 LQKENI. The CDR3 has 18 residues. CDR3: CASSPPGVGTGNYNEQFF. The CDR3 DNA reads TGTGCCAGCTCGCCACCGGGGGTCGGGACAGGGAACTACAATGAGCAGTTCTTC.

V gene TRBV19 combines with J gene TRBJ1-4; D is undetermined. Germline CDR1 is LNHDA and CDR2 is SQIVND (reference sequence). V lost 3 bases and J lost 5, with 7 bases in between. The CDR3 extends over 13 amino acids. The CDR3 DNA sequence: TGTGCCAGTAGTATGTACGGGAATGAAAAACTGTTTTTT. It yields the protein CASSMYGNEKLFF.

This clone is a singleton in its sample. The rearrangement uses TRBV4-1 and TRBJ1-6; D might be TRBD1 (5 bases). The CDR3 contains 15 residues. Between the trimmed V and J ends, which lost 3 bases and 9 bases, there was a span of 15 bases. Germline V gives CDR1 MGHRA, CDR2 YSYEKL. CDR3 region: CASSHGEGRVSPLHF. DNA for the CDR3: TGCGCCAGCAGCCACGGGGAGGGGCGGGTTTCACCCCTCCACTTT.

The chain has TRBV7-2 and TRBJ1-5; 8 bases are shared with TRBD1. Trimming removed 6 bases from V and 7 bases from J; junction bases left unmatched: 5. Per the germline V gene, CDR1 is SGHTA and CDR2 is FQGNSA. This CDR3 spans 13 amino acids. The CDR3 region is CASRRDRRQPQHF. As DNA, the CDR3 is TGTGCCAGCAGGCGGGACAGGAGGCAGCCCCAGCATTTT.

The rearrangement joins TRBV19 to TRBJ2-7, with D perhaps TRBD2 (5 bases). The length of the CDR3 is 14 residues. Per germline, CDR1 LNHDA and CDR2 SQIVND (reference sequence). Trimming shortened V by 7 bases and J by 7 bases, and 20 bases separated the two germline ends. DNA of the CDR3: TGTGCCAGTACCCCCCGGGGTACGGCGGAAGAGCAGTACTTC. It is translated as CASTPRGTAEEQYF.

The CDR3 DNA reads as TGTGCCATCAGTGAGGAGGTAGGGGCCGAGCAGTACTTC. Amino acids: CAISEEVGAEQYF. This chain joins TRBV10-3 and TRBJ2-7, with D tentatively TRBD1 (5 bases). The germline V gene has CDR1 ENHRY and CDR2 SYGVKD. Trimming took 2 bases from V and 6 from J, leaving 11 bases between them. This CDR3 is built from 13 residues.

The J gene is TRBJ1-6, the V gene TRBV6-6; D not resolved. The CDR3 loop spans 13 amino acids. V was clipped by 7 bases and J by 8 bases, with 12 bases between them. Germline CDR1 is MNHNY and CDR2 is SVGAGI (reference sequence). The CDR3 reads CASTAGYYSPLHF. CDR3 bases: TGTGCCAGCACCGCGGGGTACTATTCACCCCTCCACTTT.

This clone was seen a few times. The chain has TRBV2 and TRBJ1-6, with D possibly being TRBD1 (6 bases). CDR3 size: 14 residues. The germline gives CDR1 SNHLY, CDR2 FYNNEI. V shed 7 bases and J shed 10 bases, with 17 bases lying between them. CDR3 amino acids: CASIDGGQRSPLHF. As DNA, the CDR3 is TGTGCCAGCATCGACGGGGGGCAGCGGTCACCCCTCCACTTT.

The J gene is TRBJ1-3, the V gene TRBV15, with D tentatively TRBD1 (6 bases). Germline CDR1 is LNHNV and CDR2 is YYDKDF (reference sequence). The CDR3 is 16 amino acids. Trimming shortened V by 5 bases and J by 3 bases, and 17 bases separated the two germline ends. DNA of the CDR3: TGTGCCACCAGCCTCACTCGGGGGGCGGATGGAAACACCATATATTTT. Its protein is CATSLTRGADGNTIYF.

This sequence joins TRBV6-1 and TRBJ1-4; TRBD1 might be the D (6 bases). This CDR3 has 16 residues. V was trimmed by 2 bases and J by 3 bases, leaving 13 bases between them. Germline V lookup: CDR1 MNHNS, CDR2 SASEGT. CDR3 sequence: CASSEKGGGANEKLFF. For the CDR3, the DNA is TGTGCCAGCAGTGAAAAAGGGGGTGGGGCTAATGAAAAACTGTTTTTT.

The V and J genes are TRBV5-6 and TRBJ1-2; tentative D call: TRBD1 (5 bases). This CDR3 has 15 amino acids. V lost 0 bases, J lost 5 bases, and 14 bases lay in between. Germline CDR1 is SGHDT and CDR2 is YYEEEE. Here the CDR3 DNA reads TGTGCCAGCAGCTTGGTGGAGGGGTATGCATATGGCTACACCTTC. It translates to CASSLVEGYAYGYTF. Complete variable domain (other parts from reference TRBV5-6 and TRBJ1-2): DAGVTQSPTHLIKTRGQQVTLRCSPKSGHDTVSWYQQALGQGPQFIFQYYEEEERQRGNFPDRFSGHQFPNYSSELNVNALLLGDSALYLCASSLVEGYAYGYTFGSGTRLTVV.

This sequence joins TRBV19 and TRBJ1-5; 8 bases fit TRBD1. The ends lost 3 bases at V and 6 bases at J; junction bases unmatched: 10. The CDR3 contains 16 residues. Germline lookup yields CDR1 LNHDA and CDR2 SQIVND (reference sequence). This chain's CDR3 is CASSITPGQAGQPQHF. The DNA of the CDR3 is TGTGCCAGTAGTATTACACCGGGACAGGCGGGTCAGCCCCAGCATTTT.

This rearrangement joins TRBV2 to TRBJ1-4, with D tentatively TRBD1 (6 bases). This CDR3 contains 13 residues. The germline V gene has CDR1 SNHLY and CDR2 FYNNEI. Trimming removed 6 bases at V and 3 bases at J, with 8 bases between. The CDR3: CASRGGPNEKLFF. The DNA of the CDR3 is TGTGCCAGCAGAGGGGGACCTAATGAAAAACTGTTTTTT.

The chain links TRBV5-4 to TRBJ2-1, with TRBD2 as a possible D gene (6 bases). The germline gives CDR1 SGHNT, CDR2 YYREEE (reference sequence). Trimming took 0 bases from V and 3 from J, leaving 7 bases between them. CDR3 length: 14 amino acids. CDR3 bases: TGTGCCAGCAGCTTGGGGGGGGACTACAATGAGCAGTTCTTC. It encodes CASSLGGDYNEQFF. The full variable domain, rest sourced from reference TRBV5-4 and TRBJ2-1, is ETGVTQSPTHLIKTRGQQVTLRCSSQSGHNTVSWYQQALGQGPQFIFQYYREEENGRGNFPPRFSGLQFPNYSSELNVNALELDDSALYLCASSLGGDYNEQFFGPGTRLTVL.

The chain recombines TRBV10-2 with TRBJ1-2; unclear D gene. Germline CDR1 is WSHSY and CDR2 is SAAADI. V was clipped by 3 bases and J by 7 bases, with 12 bases between them. The CDR3 contains 13 residues. The CDR3 nucleotides read TGCGCCAGCAGTGAACAAGAGCGATCTGGCTACACCTTC. This sequence encodes CASSEQERSGYTF.